This T cell receptor beta chain is from a study of T cell responses to AZD1222 COVID-19 vaccine. Sequencing used immunoSEQ multiplex PCR; TCRdb keeps in-frame clones, though not all of them. The sample records 97,000 or so clones, less than 90% being singletons. V was trimmed by 2 bases and J by 10 bases, leaving 12 bases between them. Germline assignment: CDR1 SGHKS and CDR2 YYEKEE (reference sequence). The CDR3 has 12 residues. As to this clone: Antigen specificity is unknown.

Study-level findings and limits: Researchers took repertoire samples only after the peak T cell response had come.

The sequencing used peripheral blood, collected on day 0 of AZD1222 vaccination. The rearrangement uses TRBV5-5 and TRBJ2-5; D ambiguous. The TCR sequence derives from an adult in good health. CDR3 amino acids: CASSLVLGDQYF. CDR3 bases: TGTGCCAGCAGCTTAGTGCTTGGGGACCAGTACTTC.